This T cell receptor (beta chain) was recovered during a study of T cells after somatic rescue of genetic block. This clone came up a few times. Data came from immunoSEQ multiplex PCR; TCRdb stores just in-frame clones and leaves some out. The data contain 9,500 to 12,000 clones, approximately 80% of them singletons. V was cut by 1 base and J by 9 bases, with 13 bases left in between. The germline V gene has CDR1 SGHTA and CDR2 FQGTGA. This CDR3 is 14 amino acids long. The sequenced material came from peripheral blood mononuclear cells (PBMCs). The source of this sequence is a boy aged 10-17 years. The chain couples TRBV7-3 to TRBJ2-1; D may match TRBD1 or TRBD2 (5 bases each). The CDR3 region is CASSLIGGEREQFF. The CDR3, as DNA: TGTGCCAGCAGCTTAATTGGGGGAGAACGTGAGCAGTTCTTC.